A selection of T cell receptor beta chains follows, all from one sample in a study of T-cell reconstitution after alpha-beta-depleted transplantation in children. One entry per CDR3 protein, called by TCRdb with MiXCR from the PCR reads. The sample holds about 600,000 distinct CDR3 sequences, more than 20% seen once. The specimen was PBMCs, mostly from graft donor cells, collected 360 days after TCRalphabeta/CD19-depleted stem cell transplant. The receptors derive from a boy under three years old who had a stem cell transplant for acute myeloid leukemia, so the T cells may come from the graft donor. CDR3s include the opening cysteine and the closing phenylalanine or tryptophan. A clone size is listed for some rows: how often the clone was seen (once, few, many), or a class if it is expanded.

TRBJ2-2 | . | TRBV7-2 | CASAARGLFF
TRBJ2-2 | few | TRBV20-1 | CSARDGLAGGNTGELFF
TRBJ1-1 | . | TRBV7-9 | CASSLPLARLEAFF
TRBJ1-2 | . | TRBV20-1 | CSARDPENYGYTF
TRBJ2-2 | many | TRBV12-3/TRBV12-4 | CASTQRGNTGELFF
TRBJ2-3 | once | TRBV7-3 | CASSRLGQGTDTQYF
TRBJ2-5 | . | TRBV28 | CASSSPGLGRETQYF
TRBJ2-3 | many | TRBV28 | CASSLLTPGGDTQYF
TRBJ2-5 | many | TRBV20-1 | CSASSGAYQETQYF
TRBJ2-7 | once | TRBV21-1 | CASSKGGPGGQF
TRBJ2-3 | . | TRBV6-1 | CASSPRGGLMDTQYF
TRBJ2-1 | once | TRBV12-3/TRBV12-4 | CASSLGLAKGDEQFF
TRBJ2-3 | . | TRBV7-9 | CASSLNRDSYTQYF
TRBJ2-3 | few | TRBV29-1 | CSVVGQGAFGSTDTQYF
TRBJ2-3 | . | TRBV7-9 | CASSFTDPTDTQYF
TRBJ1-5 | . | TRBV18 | CASTGTGGGQPQHF
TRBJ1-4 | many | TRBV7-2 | CASSPTGEVNEKLFF
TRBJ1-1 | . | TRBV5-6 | CASSLPRPSDTEAFF